The clone carrying this TCR beta chain occurred once. The data stem from a study of shared clonotypes between healthy human individuals. Sequencing was performed with immunoSEQ multiplex PCR; in TCRdb, only in-frame clones are kept and a portion is missing. The sample has about 520,000 clones, about 72% seen once. The CDR3 has 15 amino acids. Germline lookup yields CDR1 SNHLY and CDR2 FYNNEI. The ends lost 4 bases at V and 9 bases at J; junction bases unmatched: 9. Those who donated were healthy HIV-negative adults, with no recent acute infections or vaccinations reported. With unsorted samples, genomic DNA was obtained from about 100 million PBMCs.

Sequenced: PBMCs. The TCR was taken from a woman aged 40 to 50 in good health. Some clones in this sample may be carry-over from other donors' samples. J is TRBJ2-1 and V is TRBV2; the match to TRBD2 covers 10 bases. The CDR3 protein is CASSVLAGEHGEQFF. As DNA, the CDR3 is TGTGCCAGCAGTGTCCTAGCGGGAGAGCACGGTGAGCAGTTCTTC.